This T cell receptor (beta chain) is drawn from a study of blood T cell repertoires in COVID-19 (dated by TCRdb to the early 2020s). Broadly, across the study: Collaborator samples came from the United States, Italy and Spain and covered acute and convalescent phases of COVID-19. The material from the prospective study consisted of cDNA or gDNA derived from T cells, B-cell-depleted T cells, or PBMCs. Subjects who had been exposed to COVID-19, were actively infected with it, or had recovered from it provided the deeply sampled blood TCRbeta repertoires that made up the dataset. A freely available public database, intended as a resource for researchers studying the immune response to SARS-CoV-2, is where the repertoires were released. The samples were drawn from the first 160 participants of the ongoing ImmuneRACE study and from under 1,500 subjects provided by 6 global collaborators. A de-identified subject ID, COVID-19 status, age in years and sex were almost always included in the sample metadata. Where available, HLA class I and class II types were taken from metadata supplied by the sample provider and were not determined by assay-based typing.

TCRbeta CDR3 regions were amplified from genomic DNA using the immunoSEQ Assay, a bias-controlled multiplex PCR. On the authors' methods: Within the assay, amplification of reference gene primers was used to estimate how many nucleated cells each sample contained. Sequence reads were collapsed and filtered to measure the absolute abundance of every unique TCRbeta CDR3 rearrangement. For each sample, productive Simpson clonality was calculated by taking the square root of Simpson's diversity index across productive rearrangements. Held by TCRdb, this immuneACCESS table contains in-frame sequences only and omits some clones. Under half of the omission traces to an unresolved V gene where checked; the cause of the rest is unknown. Clone size and V and J calls were adopted from that table, with D and trimming inferred from the DNA. A total of roughly 230,000 clones appear in this sample, around 82% of them only once. Roughly 8.8% of the sample is taken by the ten largest.

CDR1 SQVTM and CDR2 ANQGSEA are derived from the germline V gene. The V end gives up 7 bases and the J end 8 bases, leaving 11 bases in the junction not matched to a gene. The cysteine opens and the phenylalanine closes a CDR3 of 14 amino acids. Only CDR3 DNA remains: 42 bases, in frame from the first base. Broad study findings and their caveats: The amount of clinical and demographic metadata varied by source and participant and was provided uncurated.

The collaborating institutions used their own protocols to collect whole blood in K2EDTA tubes. For TCRbeta analysis, collaborators shipped samples as frozen whole blood, isolated PBMCs, or DNA extracted from either of those sample types. This clone was seen repeatedly, ten times or more. Its antigen is currently not known. No much larger clone is present one base from it, and per-base qualities are unavailable. The sequenced sample consisted of peripheral blood. The sequence derives from a man in his forties or fifties with active or convalescent COVID-19. The rearranged chain carries TRBV29-1 and TRBJ1-4, with 9 bases in between that match TRBD1. The CDR3 corresponds to CSADGTGMGEKLFF. The bases read TGCAGCGCCGACGGGACAGGGATGGGAGAAAAACTGTTTTTT.